This T cell receptor (beta chain) is drawn from a study of blood T cell repertoires in COVID-19. For the study at large: From T cells, B-cell-depleted T cells, or PBMCs came the material, which was cDNA or gDNA.

The protocol was immunoSEQ multiplex PCR, while the TCRdb copy is restricted to in-frame clones and leaves out a portion. The sample lists around 500,000 clones, approximately 90% occurring once. Recruitment covered 25 or so US areas and drew participants whose ages spanned roughly 18 to 89 years. Recovered Cohort 3 donors showed two negative PCRs, clearance, or symptom resolution. The germline CDR1 and CDR2 sequences are MGHRA and YSYEKL. Losses at the gene ends were 2 bases for V and 7 bases for J; bases not matched to a gene: 3. The CDR3 sequence is 15 residues long. This TCR was recovered from a woman aged 55 to 70 who had recovered from COVID-19. Source material: PBMCs or T cells enriched from blood (not recorded which). V gene TRBV4-1 combines with J gene TRBJ2-1; TRBD2 matches 12 bases. CDR3 residues: CASSQSSGGANEQFF. In nucleotides, the CDR3 is TGCGCCAGCAGCCAATCTAGCGGGGGGGCAAATGAGCAGTTCTTC.